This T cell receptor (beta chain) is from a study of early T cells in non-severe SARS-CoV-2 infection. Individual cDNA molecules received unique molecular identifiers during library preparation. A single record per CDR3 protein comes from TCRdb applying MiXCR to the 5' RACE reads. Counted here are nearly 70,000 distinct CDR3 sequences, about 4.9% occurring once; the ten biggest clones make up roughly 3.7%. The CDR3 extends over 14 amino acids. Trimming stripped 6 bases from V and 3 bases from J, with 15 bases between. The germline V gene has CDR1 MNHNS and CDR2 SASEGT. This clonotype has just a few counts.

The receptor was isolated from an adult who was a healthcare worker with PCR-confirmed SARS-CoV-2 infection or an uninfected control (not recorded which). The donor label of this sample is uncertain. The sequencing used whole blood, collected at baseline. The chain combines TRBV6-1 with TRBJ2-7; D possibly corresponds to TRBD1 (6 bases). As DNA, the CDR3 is TGTGCCAGCAGGATGACAGGAGCTGGCTACGAGCAGTACTTC. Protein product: CASRMTGAGYEQYF.